The 16 T cell receptor beta chains reported below all come from one sample, sequenced in a study of early T cells in non-severe SARS-CoV-2 infection. TCRdb re-analysed the 5' RACE reads in MiXCR, keeping a single row per CDR3 protein. The sample has some 50,000 distinct CDR3 sequences; 5.4% are singletons. This specimen consisted of whole blood, obtained at baseline. These receptors were taken from an adult who was a healthcare worker with PCR-confirmed SARS-CoV-2 infection or an uninfected control (not recorded which).

The V gene is TRBV4-1, the J gene TRBJ2-3; D remains ambiguous. CDR3 length: 15 amino acids. The V end was cut by 8 bases, the J end by 0 bases, with 15 bases between. The germline gives CDR1 MGHRA, CDR2 YSYEKL. This CDR3 reads CASLFSISSTDTQYF. CDR3 DNA: TGCGCCAGCCTATTCAGCATTTCTAGCACAGATACGCAGTATTTT.

This clonotype has at least ten counts. The chain is built from TRBV7-8 and TRBJ2-7; D call uncertain. The CDR3 length is 11 residues. Germline V gives CDR1 SGHVS, CDR2 FQNEAQ. Trimming removed 2 bases at V and 4 bases at J, with 3 bases between. The CDR3 region has the DNA TGTGCCAGCAGCTTATTGTACGAGCAGTACTTC. Protein product: CASSLLYEQYF.

This clonotype was recorded at least ten times. The chain uses TRBV21-1 and TRBJ1-6; TRBD1 is the table's D call and was not checked against the DNA. TRBV21-1 is a pseudogene segment. The length of the CDR3 is 16 residues. The CDR3 region is CASRTPRTENNSPLHF. The CDR3 DNA reads TGTGCCAGCAGAACCCCCCGTACAGAAAATAATTCACCCCTCCACTTT.

This clonotype was detected many times. The V call is TRBV28, the J call TRBJ2-7; no reliable D call. Germline loops: CDR1 MDHEN, CDR2 SYDVKM. CDR3 size: 15 residues. V was trimmed by 5 bases and J by 0 bases, leaving 14 bases between them. CDR3 protein: CASSSRRLSSYEQYF. The CDR3 nucleotides are TGTGCCAGCAGTAGCCGGAGACTCAGCTCCTACGAGCAGTACTTC.

This clonotype occurred many times. The gene calls are TRBV10-1 and TRBJ2-4, with unresolved D. Germline CDR1 and CDR2: WNHNN and SYGVQD (reference sequence). The CDR3 has 18 amino acids. V was cut by 4 bases and J by 0 bases, with 19 bases left in between. DNA of the CDR3: TGCGCCAGCAGTGGGGCCACGAAAAACCGACTAGCCAAAAACATTCAGTACTTC. Amino acids: CASSGATKNRLAKNIQYF.

This clonotype occurred many times. The rearrangement joins TRBV27 to TRBJ2-1, with 9 bases aligning to TRBD2. After removal of 5 bases from V and 3 bases from J, the junction contained 8 bases not matched to a gene. The germline V gene encodes CDR1 MNHEY and CDR2 SMNVEV (reference sequence). CDR3 length: 16 residues. CDR3 bases: TGTGCCAGCAGTCCCCGCGGGACTAGCTTCTACAATGAGCAGTTCTTC. It encodes CASSPRGTSFYNEQFF.

This clonotype was seen at least ten times. This chain uses TRBV7-9 with TRBJ2-7; D possibly corresponds to TRBD1 (6 bases). CDR3 length: 16 amino acids. Between the trimmed V and J ends, which lost 5 bases and 0 bases, there was a span of 17 bases. CDR1 and CDR2 from the germline V gene are SEHNR and FQNEAQ (reference sequence). The CDR3 nucleotides read TGTGCCAGCAGCGGTGCCCTTACAGGGTCCTCCTACGAGCAGTACTTC. It translates to CASSGALTGSSYEQYF.

This clonotype was recorded many times. The V call is TRBV29-1, the J call TRBJ2-7; 9 bases map to TRBD2. Trimming took 3 bases from V and 5 from J; bases not matched to a gene: 11. The germline V gene has CDR1 SQVTM and CDR2 ANQGSEA. This CDR3 has 15 amino acids. The CDR3 here is CSVDRPGTSRHEQYF. CDR3 bases: TGCAGCGTTGATCGCCCCGGGACTAGCCGGCACGAGCAGTACTTC.

Note on this clonotype: One base away lies a much larger clone, so this may be a sequencing read error. The chain joins TRBV29-1 to TRBJ2-1; unclear D gene. From germline, CDR1 is SQVTM and CDR2 ANQGSEA. This CDR3 has 11 residues. DNA for the CDR3: TGCAGCATTGATTCGGTCAGGGAGCAGTTCTTC. Its protein is CSIDSVREQFF.

V usage is TRBV29-1 and J usage is TRBJ2-7; D is possibly TRBD2 (6 bases). Germline values: CDR1 SQVTM, CDR2 ANQGSEA. The CDR3 length is 15 residues. V shed 4 bases and J shed 3 bases, with 19 bases lying between them. The CDR3 region has the DNA TGCAGCGTTGTTGCCCGGGGGACCGAACTCTACGAGCAGTACTTC. Its protein is CSVVARGTELYEQYF.

At least ten counts were recorded for this clonotype. The junction does not match germline at one end; this may be a read error. This sequence joins TRBV20-1 and TRBJ1-4; D uncertain. The V gene's germline CDR1 is DFQATT and CDR2 SNEGSKA (reference sequence). CDR3 length equals 12 residues. In DNA, the CDR3 is TGCAGTGCCAGAGCCGGGGATGAAAAACTGTTTTTT. Protein: CSARAGDEKLFF.

This clonotype was counted a few times. The chain uses TRBV6-5 and TRBJ2-3, with 8 bases identical to TRBD2. Trimming removed 2 bases from V and 3 bases from J; junction bases left unmatched: 1. CDR1 MNHEY and CDR2 SVGAGI come from the germline V gene. This CDR3 is 14 amino acids long. The CDR3 nucleotides read TGTGCCAGCAGTTACGGACTAGCAACAGATACGCAGTATTTT. This encodes CASSYGLATDTQYF.

This clonotype was counted at least ten times. The CDR3 DNA reads as TGTGCCAGCAGCCGAGGACAGGGGCGCACCGGGGAGCTGTTTTTT. As protein: CASSRGQGRTGELFF. The chain couples TRBV7-2 to TRBJ2-2; TRBD1 aligns across 9 bases. The CDR3 sequence is 15 residues long. With 5 bases clipped from V and 4 bases from J, the junction kept 5 bases outside the gene matches. CDR1 and CDR2 from the germline V gene are SGHTA and FQGNSA.

In its sample, this clonotype was seen many times. The chain uses TRBV20-1 and TRBJ2-1; unclear D gene. Trimming stripped 6 bases from V and 0 bases from J, with 15 bases between. The CDR3 totals 15 residues. From germline, CDR1 is DFQATT and CDR2 SNEGSKA (reference sequence). DNA for the CDR3: TGCAGTGCCTTAACAAGCTCAATCTCCTACAATGAGCAGTTCTTC. It specifies CSALTSSISYNEQFF.

There are many counts of this clonotype. This rearrangement joins TRBV20-1 to TRBJ2-7; D uncertain. The CDR3 is made up of 11 amino acids. Trimming pared 5 bases from V and 6 bases from J, leaving 11 bases between. Germline lookup yields CDR1 DFQATT and CDR2 SNEGSKA (reference sequence). The chain's CDR3 is CSAFDPAEQYF. In DNA form, the CDR3 reads TGCAGTGCTTTTGACCCGGCCGAGCAGTACTTC.

This clonotype was counted ten times or more. The chain couples TRBV20-1 to TRBJ2-3; D gene uncertain. From germline, CDR1 is DFQATT and CDR2 SNEGSKA (reference sequence). The V end was cut by 1 base, the J end by 4 bases, with 12 bases between. This CDR3 has 14 amino acids. DNA of the CDR3: TGCAGTGCTAGAGTAGACCCCGGCGCAGATACGCAGTATTTT. It codes for CSARVDPGADTQYF.